Below, 24 T cell receptor beta chains from the same sample are listed, as sequenced in a study of CD8+ T cells in alopecia areata (dated by TCRdb to 2016 to 2019). The time point label on this specimen signifies: more than three weeks on oral tofacitinib. What the treatment or condition label conveys for this sample: oral pan-JAK inhibitor, 5-10 mg twice daily. The library was generated by the immunoSEQ multiplex PCR assay. RNA was extracted from all samples and reverse transcribed into cDNA, which served as template for TCR sequencing. Drawn from immuneACCESS, this table holds only the in-frame rearrangements with V and J called that TCRdb kept. Clones are partly lost; checked studies trace under half to an unresolved V gene and leave the rest unexplained. The sample includes 90,000 to 150,000 clones, with about 54% observed a single time. Of the sample, about 31% falls within the top ten clones.

The sample was CD8+ T cells sorted from blood, taken at week 4, from a patient treated with tofacitinib. The receptor source for this set is a human donor with alopecia areata.

V usage is TRBV23-1 and J usage is TRBJ2-1; D is perhaps TRBD1 (6 bases). TRBV23-1 is labeled an ORF, and its function is uncertain. Trimming removed 4 bases from V and 2 bases from J, with 18 bases in between. The CDR3 has 17 amino acids. The CDR3 nucleotides are TGCGCCAGCAGTCGATCCCCTGGGACACCTACCTACAATGAGCAGTTCTTC. It translates to CASSRSPGTPTYNEQFF.

The chain is built from TRBV5-1 and TRBJ2-1; D gene ambiguous. Per the germline V gene, CDR1 is SGHRS and CDR2 is YFSETQ. V lost 0 bases and J lost 8, with 6 bases in between. The CDR3 is made up of 12 amino acids. The CDR3 DNA reads as TGCGCCAGCAGCTTGGTAGATTATGAGCAGTTCTTC. Translation gives CASSLVDYEQFF.

This clone was detected only once. One junction end does not reproduce the germline sequence, and a read error may be involved. As DNA, the CDR3 is TGTGCCACCAGCGGAGAGGAACTTAAGAACACTGAAGCTTTCTTT. It is translated as CATSGEELKNTEAFF. This chain connects TRBV15 to TRBJ1-1; no reliable D call. This CDR3 is built from 15 residues. Germline V lookup: CDR1 LNHNV, CDR2 YYDKDF (reference sequence).

The sample holds a few counts of this clone. The V call is TRBV29-1, the J call TRBJ1-1; D ambiguous. The CDR3 loop spans 12 amino acids. V was trimmed by 6 bases and J by 2 bases, leaving 10 bases between them. Germline V gives CDR1 SQVTM, CDR2 ANQGSEA. CDR3 region: CSVAGGNTEAFF. In nucleotides, the CDR3 is TGCAGCGTCGCGGGAGGAAACACTGAAGCTTTCTTT.

This chain joins TRBV30 and TRBJ1-1; no firm D call. Germline V lookup: CDR1 GTSNPN, CDR2 SVGIG (reference sequence). The CDR3 covers 14 residues. Trimming stripped 3 bases from V and 7 bases from J, with 18 bases between. The CDR3: CAWRPSVNGVEAFF. In nucleotides, the CDR3 is TGTGCCTGGAGGCCCTCAGTGAATGGCGTTGAAGCTTTCTTT.

The chain joins TRBV9 to TRBJ1-5; 10 positions match TRBD1. CDR1 and CDR2 from the germline V gene are SGDLS and YYNGEE. The ends lost 3 bases at V and 4 bases at J; junction bases unmatched: 1. This CDR3 has 14 residues. The CDR3 nucleotides are TGTGCCAGCAGCGGGGGACAGGGGAATCAGCCCCAGCATTTT. Its translation is CASSGGQGNQPQHF. Full variable domain (remainder filled in from reference TRBV9 and TRBJ1-5): DSGVTQTPKHLITATGQRVTLRCSPRSGDLSVYWYQQSLDQGLQFLIQYYNGEERAKGNILERFSAQQFPDLHSELNLSSLELGDSALYFCASSGGQGNQPQHFGDGTRLSIL.

This chain links TRBV19 with TRBJ1-1; D may be TRBD1 (5 bases). The germline V gene encodes CDR1 LNHDA and CDR2 SQIVND (reference sequence). Trimming left V 6 bases short and J 0 bases short, with 14 bases between. This CDR3 is 15 amino acids long. For the CDR3, the DNA is TGTGCCAGTAGGAAAGGACACAGCTTGAACACTGAAGCTTTCTTT. Its protein product is CASRKGHSLNTEAFF.

The V call is TRBV29-1, the J call TRBJ2-5; the D is unclear. In germline, CDR1 is SQVTM, CDR2 ANQGSEA. V lost 4 bases to trimming and J lost 2 bases, with 11 bases between them. The CDR3 length is 13 residues. Here the CDR3 DNA reads TGCAGCGTTGTCCCTTACACACAAGAGACCCAGTACTTC. It specifies CSVVPYTQETQYF.

This clone appeared a few times. The genes are TRBV28 and TRBJ2-7, with a tentative D call TRBD1 (6 bases). V lost 7 bases and J lost 0, with 13 bases in between. The CDR3 runs 14 residues. CDR1 is MDHEN and CDR2 is SYDVKM in the germline V gene. CDR3 residues: CASIPLDSSYEQYF. Written as DNA, the CDR3 is TGTGCCAGCATTCCTCTGGACAGCTCCTACGAGCAGTACTTC.

This clone showed up just once. The chain has TRBV30 and TRBJ2-3, with D tentatively TRBD1 (6 bases). The CDR3 totals 16 residues. CDR1 and CDR2 from the germline V gene are GTSNPN and SVGIG (reference sequence). The ends were cut back, 0 bases at V and 2 bases at J, with 15 bases in the middle. The CDR3 is CAWSVGVQGATDTQYF. In DNA form, the CDR3 reads TGTGCCTGGAGTGTTGGGGTACAGGGAGCCACAGATACGCAGTATTTT.

This clone was observed a few times. At one boundary the junction diverges from the germline segment, which might be a read error. The CDR3 nucleotides read TGTGCCAGCAGGTACTCCGGGCAAGAGACCCAGTACTTC. This codes for CASRYSGQETQYF. This chain connects TRBV6-5 to TRBJ2-5; D is ambiguous. CDR1 MNHEY and CDR2 SVGAGI come from the germline V gene. The CDR3 consists of 13 residues.

This clone was observed a single time. The genes are TRBV28 and TRBJ2-7; D possibly corresponds to TRBD1 (6 bases). Trimming removed 5 bases from V and 3 bases from J, with 14 bases in between. The CDR3 sequence is 14 residues long. Germline values: CDR1 MDHEN, CDR2 SYDVKM. The CDR3 spells CASSERRGGYEQYF. The CDR3, as DNA: TGTGCCAGCAGTGAAAGGAGAGGGGGCTACGAGCAGTACTTC.

The J gene is TRBJ2-5, the V gene TRBV4-1, with 7 bases identical to TRBD2. The CDR3 contains 16 residues. Germline-derived CDR1 and CDR2 are MGHRA and YSYEKL. Trimming took 4 bases from V and 5 from J; bases not matched to a gene: 13. CDR3 sequence: CASSPRGEAGRETQYF. The CDR3 DNA sequence: TGCGCCAGCAGCCCTCGGGGGGAAGCGGGTCGTGAGACCCAGTACTTC.

This clone was detected only a few times. This chain joins TRBV7-9 and TRBJ2-1; D gene unclear. Germline V lookup: CDR1 SEHNR, CDR2 FQNEAQ (reference sequence). This CDR3 is built from 13 residues. V was trimmed by 0 bases and J by 5 bases, leaving 5 bases between them. CDR3: CASSLARNNEQFF. The CDR3 coding sequence is TGTGCCAGCAGCTTAGCCAGAAACAATGAGCAGTTCTTC. Drawing the rest from reference TRBV7-9 and TRBJ2-1, the complete variable domain is DTGVSQNPRHKITKRGQNVTFRCDPISEHNRLYWYRQTLGQGPEFLTYFQNEAQLEKSRLLSDRFSAERPKGSFSTLEIQRTEQGDSAMYLCASSLARNNEQFFGPGTRLTVL.

There are many counts of this clone. This rearrangement joins TRBV7-6 to TRBJ1-3, with D unresolved. Looked up from germline, CDR1 is SGHVS and CDR2 is FNYEAQ. The CDR3 sequence is 17 residues long. Trimming removed 3 bases from V and 2 bases from J, with 17 bases in between. The CDR3 coding sequence is TGTGCCAGCAGCTTGGACGGGGTTACGCGACCTGGAAACACCATATATTTT. Encoded protein: CASSLDGVTRPGNTIYF.

The V call is TRBV29-1, the J call TRBJ1-1, with D maybe TRBD1 (6 bases). The V end lost 4 bases, the J end lost 0 bases, and 12 bases lay between the germline ends. The CDR3 runs 14 residues. The V gene's germline CDR1 is SQVTM and CDR2 ANQGSEA. The CDR3 bases are TGCAGCGTTGCAGGGGTGCAGATGAACACTGAAGCTTTCTTT. Residues: CSVAGVQMNTEAFF.

This clone is a singleton in its sample. The gene calls are TRBV30 and TRBJ2-7; 7 nucleotides agree with TRBD2. The junction had 1 base not matched to a gene; V was cut back by 2 bases and J by 3 bases. Germline V gives CDR1 GTSNPN, CDR2 SVGIG (reference sequence). This CDR3 contains 12 residues. CDR3 in DNA: TGTGCCTGGAGTTCGGGAGGCTACGAGCAGTACTTC. Its protein is CAWSSGGYEQYF.

The V gene is TRBV29-1, the J gene TRBJ2-2, with 7 bases aligning to TRBD1. The CDR3 has 14 amino acids. CDR1 is SQVTM and CDR2 is ANQGSEA in the germline V gene. J lost 4 bases, V lost 4 bases, and 6 bases had no gene match. The CDR3 protein is CSVGARGSTGELFF. The DNA of the CDR3 is TGCAGCGTTGGTGCCAGGGGGAGCACCGGGGAGCTGTTTTTT.

The sample holds a few counts of this clone. This chain connects TRBV29-1 to TRBJ2-7, with a tentative D call TRBD2 (6 bases). This CDR3 has 14 residues. The germline gives CDR1 SQVTM, CDR2 ANQGSEA. Trimming took off 5 bases at V and 0 bases at J, with 14 bases between the two ends. CDR3 sequence: CSVPGRGSSYEQYF. The CDR3 bases are TGCAGCGTTCCGGGGCGGGGCAGCTCCTACGAGCAGTACTTC.

This clone was counted between two and nine times. The rearrangement links TRBV29-1 to TRBJ2-1; D unclear. The V end lost 4 bases, the J end lost 0 bases, and 7 bases lay between the germline ends. This CDR3 region has 13 residues. Germline V CDR1 and CDR2: SQVTM, ANQGSEA. The DNA of the CDR3 is TGCAGCGTTGGGTTGAGCTCCTACAATGAGCAGTTCTTC. It codes for CSVGLSSYNEQFF.

CDR3 bases: TGTGCCAGCAGCTCACGAGACAGGGCGAACACCGGGGAGCTGTTTTTT. Amino acid sequence: CASSSRDRANTGELFF. The J gene is TRBJ2-2, the V gene TRBV7-9, with 7 bases identical to TRBD1. Trimming cost V 4 bases and J 0 bases; bases outside gene matches: 5. The CDR3 spans 16 residues. Germline V gene sequence: CDR1 SEHNR, CDR2 FQNEAQ (reference sequence).

In its sample, this clone was seen a few times. The V gene is TRBV7-6, the J gene TRBJ1-5; D unresolved. The ends were cut back, 5 bases at V and 4 bases at J, with 9 bases in the middle. The length of the CDR3 is 13 residues. The V gene's germline CDR1 is SGHVS and CDR2 FNYEAQ. The DNA for the CDR3 is TGTGCCAGCAGCCAGTGGTGGAATCAGCCCCAGCATTTT. It yields the protein CASSQWWNQPQHF.

V is TRBV29-1 and J is TRBJ1-1, with 7 bases fitting TRBD1. Germline-derived CDR1 and CDR2 are SQVTM and ANQGSEA. The V and J ends lost 0 bases and 8 bases, in that order; junction bases with no gene match: 3. The CDR3 covers 12 residues. CDR3 loop: CSVEDDRAEAFF. The DNA for the CDR3 is TGCAGCGTTGAAGACGACAGGGCCGAAGCTTTCTTT.

This clone was picked up one time. The gene calls are TRBV23-1 and TRBJ2-2; 10 bases agree with TRBD1. TRBV23-1 counts as an open reading frame of uncertain function. The CDR3 covers 17 residues. Trimming removed 7 bases from V and 1 base from J; junction bases left unmatched: 9. The DNA of the CDR3 is TGCGCCAGCAATTCCGGGACAGGGGTAGAGAACACCGGGGAGCTGTTTTTT. It is translated as CASNSGTGVENTGELFF.